Listed below are T cell receptor beta chains from one sample, sequenced in a study of cytomegalovirus exposure and HLA in healthy donors. TCRdb's table, derived via immunoSEQ multiplex PCR, lists solely in-frame clones and lacks some. The table has about 130,000 clones, about 74% seen once; the top ten hold 4.3%. The sequenced sample was PBMCs. The receptors were gathered from a man younger than 35 in good health and CMV-seropositive. CDR3s include the opening cysteine and the closing phenylalanine or tryptophan. Fields, in order: V gene, J gene, clone size, D gene, CDR3 protein, CDR3 DNA. The D gene is left open where the match is weak. Only part of the rows carry a size: once, few, many, or a class if the clone is expanded.

TRBV6-8	TRBJ2-3	NA	TRBD2	CASSSTGTSGRGGDTQYF	TGTGCCAGCAGTTCTACCGGGACTAGCGGGAGAGGAGGAGATACGCAGTATTTT
TRBV5-4	TRBJ2-7	few	TRBD1	CASSLQGAVYEQYF	TGTGCCAGCAGCTTACAGGGGGCTGTCTACGAGCAGTACTTC
TRBV5-4	TRBJ2-3	NA	TRBD2	CASSFGLALTDTQYF	TGTGCCAGCAGCTTTGGACTAGCGCTCACAGATACGCAGTATTTT
TRBV7-9	TRBJ2-1	NA	NA	CASSSTEGPYNEQFF	TGTGCCAGCAGCTCCACGGAGGGCCCTTACAATGAGCAGTTCTTC
TRBV20-1	TRBJ2-7	NA	NA	CSALAGVEQYF	TGCAGTGCCCTCGCGGGTGTCGAGCAGTACTTC
TRBV25-1	TRBJ2-1	NA	TRBD2	CASSDTSGGAFNEQFF	TGTGCCAGCAGTGATACTAGCGGGGGGGCCTTCAATGAGCAGTTCTTC
TRBV27	TRBJ2-7	NA	TRBD1	CASSQTGVGYEQYF	TGTGCCAGCAGTCAAACAGGGGTAGGCTACGAGCAGTACTTC
TRBV18	TRBJ2-7	NA	TRBD2	CASSLLAGVYEQYF	TGTGCCAGCTCACTACTAGCGGGAGTTTACGAGCAGTACTTC
TRBV28	TRBJ1-5	NA	TRBD1	CASSHRTGLNQPQHF	TGTGCCAGCAGTCACCGGACAGGGCTCAATCAGCCCCAGCATTTT
TRBV10-3	TRBJ2-3	NA	TRBD2	CAISGTSGPWDTQYF	TGTGCCATCAGCGGGACTAGCGGCCCCTGGGATACGCAGTATTTT
TRBV7-3	TRBJ1-1	NA	NA	CASSLGRNTEAFF	TGTGCCAGCAGCTTAGGTAGGAACACTGAAGCTTTCTTT
TRBV7-2	TRBJ1-1	NA	NA	CASNLNRLNTEAFF	TGTGCCAGCAACCTCAACAGGCTGAACACTGAAGCTTTCTTT
TRBV28	TRBJ2-5	NA	TRBD2	CASGYSLAGGQETQYF	TGTGCCAGCGGCTATAGTCTAGCGGGAGGCCAAGAGACCCAGTACTTC
TRBV30	TRBJ2-1	NA	TRBD2	CAWSVVAGGNEQFF	TGTGCCTGGAGTGTAGTAGCGGGGGGGAATGAGCAGTTCTTC
TRBV7-3	TRBJ2-3	once	TRBD2	CASSLLPGTSGRTDTQYF	TGTGCCAGCAGCTTACTTCCCGGGACTAGCGGGAGGACAGATACGCAGTATTTT
TRBV21-1	TRBJ2-3	NA	NA	CASSGKERGHTDTQYF	TGTGCCAGCAGCGGCAAAGAGAGAGGGCACACAGATACGCAGTATTTT
TRBV14	TRBJ2-3	NA	TRBD2	CASSALANTDTQYF	TGTGCCAGCAGCGCACTAGCGAACACAGATACGCAGTATTTT
TRBV18	TRBJ2-6	NA	NA	CASSPPGRTSGANVLTF	TGTGCCAGCTCACCACCGGGCAGAACCTCTGGGGCCAACGTCCTGACTTTC
TRBV18	TRBJ1-6	NA	NA	CASSPIGNSPLHF	TGTGCCAGCTCACCAATCGGTAATTCACCCCTCCACTTT
TRBV19	TRBJ1-1	once	NA	CASSTRWGEAFF	TGTGCCAGTAGTACGCGTTGGGGCGAAGCTTTCTTT
TRBV15	TRBJ2-5	NA	NA	CATSRTVALQETQYF	TGTGCCACCAGCAGAACAGTGGCCTTGCAAGAGACCCAGTACTTC
TRBV7-9	TRBJ1-5	NA	NA	CASSAGLGNQPQHF	TGTGCCAGCAGCGCAGGCCTTGGCAATCAGCCCCAGCATTTT
TRBV7-9	TRBJ2-1	NA	TRBD2	CASSLGGLAGLYNEQFF	TGTGCCAGCAGCTTGGGGGGACTAGCGGGACTCTACAATGAGCAGTTCTTC
TRBV2	TRBJ2-7	NA	TRBD2	CASSEAPAGVGEQYF	TGTGCCAGCAGTGAAGCGCCAGCGGGAGTAGGTGAGCAGTACTTC
TRBV7-2	TRBJ2-3	NA	TRBD2	CASSLVGASGGTDTQYF	TGTGCCAGCAGCTTAGTCGGGGCTAGCGGGGGGACAGATACGCAGTATTTT
TRBV28	TRBJ2-5	NA	NA	CASSLAGIETQYF	TGTGCCAGCAGTTTAGCAGGGATAGAGACCCAGTACTTC
TRBV28	TRBJ1-5	NA	NA	CASRTVERGGQPQHF	TGTGCCAGCAGGACGGTTGAACGGGGGGGGCAGCCCCAGCATTTT
TRBV7-2	TRBJ2-7	NA	NA	CASSHSGHLTYEQYF	TGTGCCAGCAGTCATAGCGGCCACCTCACCTACGAGCAGTACTTC
TRBV11-2	TRBJ1-2	NA	NA	CASSPTGRLDGYTF	TGTGCCAGCAGCCCTACAGGGAGATTGGATGGCTACACCTTC
TRBV18	TRBJ1-5	NA	NA	CASSPDWDQPQHF	TGTGCCAGCTCACCTGACTGGGATCAGCCCCAGCATTTT